The T cell receptor (beta chain) described here comes from a study of monozygotic twins with inflammatory bowel disease (dated by TCRdb to about 2019). For context, the study as a whole: The complete study included 28 monozygotic twin pairs: 19 IBD-discordant Danish pairs and nine German pairs, of which four were IBD-concordant and five were IBD-discordant. Each individual had, on average, about 151 000 unique TCRalpha sequences and 181 000 unique TCRbeta sequences available for analysis. The search for disease-associated traits relied mainly on comparing, within discordant pairs, IBD patients with their genetically identical healthy co-twins.

General study outcomes and caveats: Compared with healthy twins, IBD patients had fewer clonotypes in common with other individuals, a difference most pronounced in patients showing signs of disease activity. The analysis was unable to tell apart different T cell subtypes. Repertoire similarity did not differ between concordant and discordant twins, which could be due to limited statistical power. Differing immunosuppressive treatments among patients may have added background noise and inter-individual variability to the repertoires. No single strong signal or clonotype linked to IBD turned up in the results, so the idea that one exists was not supported. TCRbeta repertoire diversity, by inverse Simpson index, was decreased in IBD patients compared with their healthy co-twins.

From each donor, a 2.5 ml peripheral blood sample was drawn into PAXgene tubes and stored at -80 degrees C. Without any T cell sorting, total RNA was extracted from whole blood using the PAXgene blood miRNA kit on an automated QIAcube. Peripheral blood from monozygotic twin pairs who were concordant or discordant for inflammatory bowel disease underwent deep TCRalpha and TCRbeta repertoire profiling using unique molecular barcoding. Smoking habits were recorded for all twin pairs, with individuals classified as current, former or never smokers. On this clonotype: It has no known antigen specificity.

Library construction relied on 5' RACE. Each TCR library was prepared from around 3,200 ng of total RNA. For each sample, cDNA synthesis was carried out in eight separate reactions using SMARTScribe reverse transcriptase. During cDNA synthesis, unique molecular identifiers containing a 6-nucleotide sample barcode were introduced by template switching. TCRalpha and TCRbeta cDNA was amplified by two nested PCRs of 16 and 9 cycles, with bead purification after each PCR. Before amplification, the cDNA was treated with uracil DNA-glycosylase and purified using the QIAquick PCR purification kit. The second PCR was the step at which Illumina TruSeq-compatible adapters and sample-specific barcodes were added. TapeStation and Qubit were used to check library quality and concentration, and around 5.2 ng of each library went into the pool. Pooled libraries were sequenced on an Illumina HiSeq2500 single-index Rapid Run with 2 x 100 bp reads and custom sequencing primers. As for the authors' bioinformatics: MiGEC version 1.2.6 was used for UMI-based consensus assembly, which corrected PCR and sequencing errors. MiXCR version 2.1.1 handled V(D)J alignment, clonotype assembly and CDR3 extraction. Normalisation of gene usage, clonotype sharing and MAIT/NKT TCR abundance was achieved by analysing the top 1000, 10 000 and 20 000 clonotypes per sample. Diversity was computed as the inverse Simpson index with the vegan R package after downsampling to 27 000 UMIs. Paired Mann-Whitney U tests were applied to discordant twin pairs, with Benjamini-Hochberg correction for multiple testing. TCRdb reanalyzed the reads, keeping one entry per CDR3 protein sequence and omitting DNA. The V and J calls follow TCRdb's processing rather than the paper's. The table for this sample records 150,000 or so distinct CDR3 sequences. The ten largest make up about 7.4% of the sample.

Sequencing input: blood. This clonotype was sampled from a human donor with ulcerative colitis or Crohn's disease, or a healthy co-twin of an affected twin (not recorded which).

This receptor has the CDR3 CASAYRDPQADTQYF. Recombination joined TRBV12-5 with TRBJ2-3; TCRdb proposes TRBD1, but this gene call is untestable without DNA. The germline V gene gives CDR1 as LGHNT and CDR2 as FRNRAP. The CDR3, from cysteine to phenylalanine, totals 15 residues. No DNA appears here.